This is a list of T cell receptor beta chains from one sample in a study of technical replicates of blood from a handful of donors. Some clones are missing from TCRdb's copy, which holds only in-frame ones; the method was immunoSEQ multiplex PCR. The profile shows under 90,000 clones, 93% of them singletons. The sequenced material came from T cells isolated from PBMCs. The receptors were sampled from a human donor in good health. Each CDR3 is given with its conserved first and last residue. The D gene is left open where the match is weak. For some rows the clone size is stated as once, few or many, or as a class when expanded; others skip it.

v_call: TRBV5-1
clone_size: NA
d_call: NA
j_call: TRBJ2-7
cdr3_aa: CASSGGTPLGEQYF
cdr3_nt: TGCGCCAGCAGTGGGGGGACTCCTCTCGGCGAGCAGTACTTC

v_call: TRBV7-9
clone_size: NA
d_call: TRBD1
j_call: TRBJ1-2
cdr3_aa: CASRQGEGYTF
cdr3_nt: TGTGCCAGCAGACAGGGGGAAGGCTACACCTTC

v_call: TRBV9
clone_size: once
d_call: TRBD1
j_call: TRBJ1-5
cdr3_aa: CASSVGTGFQPQHF
cdr3_nt: TGTGCCAGCAGCGTGGGGACAGGATTTCAGCCCCAGCATTTT

v_call: TRBV7-2
clone_size: once
d_call: TRBD1
j_call: TRBJ2-5
cdr3_aa: CASSSGTGRETQYF
cdr3_nt: TGTGCCAGCAGCTCAGGGACAGGGCGGGAGACCCAGTACTTC

v_call: TRBV4-1
clone_size: NA
d_call: TRBD2
j_call: TRBJ2-5
cdr3_aa: CASSQGLAGLQETQYF
cdr3_nt: TGCGCCAGCAGCCAAGGACTAGCGGGGTTGCAAGAGACCCAGTACTTC

v_call: TRBV14
clone_size: NA
d_call: NA
j_call: TRBJ2-7
cdr3_aa: CASSPSPDRTVTYEQYF
cdr3_nt: TGTGCCAGCAGCCCCTCCCCCGACAGGACGGTAACCTACGAGCAGTACTTC

v_call: TRBV5-4
clone_size: NA
d_call: TRBD1
j_call: TRBJ2-5
cdr3_aa: CASSLGGDQSETQYF
cdr3_nt: TGTGCCAGCAGCTTAGGGGGCGATCAGTCAGAGACCCAGTACTTC

v_call: TRBV29-1
clone_size: NA
d_call: NA
j_call: TRBJ2-5
cdr3_aa: CSVVRSQETQYF
cdr3_nt: TGCAGCGTAGTGCGGTCCCAAGAGACCCAGTACTTC

v_call: TRBV11-3
clone_size: NA
d_call: NA
j_call: TRBJ2-2
cdr3_aa: CASSYRSLNTGELFF
cdr3_nt: TGTGCCAGCAGTTATAGAAGCCTAAACACCGGGGAGCTGTTTTTT

v_call: TRBV27
clone_size: NA
d_call: NA
j_call: TRBJ2-2
cdr3_aa: CASSSLTHNTGELFF
cdr3_nt: TGTGCCAGCAGTTCACTGACTCACAACACCGGGGAGCTGTTTTTT

v_call: TRBV30
clone_size: NA
d_call: TRBD1
j_call: TRBJ1-5
cdr3_aa: CAWSATGGSYQPQHF
cdr3_nt: TGTGCCTGGAGTGCGACAGGGGGTAGTTATCAGCCCCAGCATTTT

v_call: TRBV5-8
clone_size: NA
d_call: NA
j_call: TRBJ1-2
cdr3_aa: CASRYRQVQKDGYTF
cdr3_nt: TGTGCCAGCAGGTATAGACAGGTTCAGAAGGATGGCTACACCTTC

v_call: TRBV5-1
clone_size: NA
d_call: NA
j_call: TRBJ2-1
cdr3_aa: CASSLAGTYNEQFF
cdr3_nt: TGCGCCAGCAGCTTGGCAGGAACCTACAATGAGCAGTTCTTC

v_call: TRBV29-1
clone_size: NA
d_call: NA
j_call: TRBJ2-3
cdr3_aa: CSVEVLRETDTQYF
cdr3_nt: TGCAGCGTTGAAGTCTTGAGGGAGACAGATACGCAGTATTTT

v_call: TRBV6-6
clone_size: NA
d_call: NA
j_call: TRBJ2-7
cdr3_aa: CASRSSYTGSYEQYF
cdr3_nt: TGTGCCAGCAGGTCTTCTTATACCGGGAGCTACGAGCAGTACTTC

v_call: TRBV7-8
clone_size: NA
d_call: TRBD1
j_call: TRBJ1-2
cdr3_aa: CASSLVQGAHYGYTF
cdr3_nt: TGTGCCAGCAGCTTAGTGCAGGGGGCTCACTATGGCTACACCTTC

v_call: TRBV4-1
clone_size: once
d_call: NA
j_call: TRBJ1-2
cdr3_aa: CASSQVTAPRLYYGYTF
cdr3_nt: TGCGCCAGCAGCCAAGTCACAGCCCCTCGGCTATACTATGGCTACACCTTC

v_call: TRBV2
clone_size: NA
d_call: TRBD1
j_call: TRBJ2-5
cdr3_aa: CASSVEGAREETQYF
cdr3_nt: TGTGCCAGCAGTGTTGAGGGGGCGAGGGAAGAGACCCAGTACTTC

v_call: TRBV28
clone_size: NA
d_call: NA
j_call: TRBJ1-5
cdr3_aa: CASSLFGTDLSNQPQHF
cdr3_nt: TGTGCCAGCAGTTTATTTGGAACAGACCTTAGCAATCAGCCCCAGCATTTT

v_call: TRBV9
clone_size: NA
d_call: TRBD1
j_call: TRBJ2-1
cdr3_aa: CASSANRGSSYNEQFF
cdr3_nt: TGTGCCAGCAGCGCAAACAGGGGGAGCTCCTACAATGAGCAGTTCTTC

v_call: TRBV19
clone_size: NA
d_call: NA
j_call: TRBJ1-5
cdr3_aa: CASSPTGGHQPQHF
cdr3_nt: TGTGCCAGTAGTCCGACCGGGGGTCATCAGCCCCAGCATTTT

v_call: TRBV30
clone_size: once
d_call: NA
j_call: TRBJ1-3
cdr3_aa: CAWSQGLGNTIYF
cdr3_nt: TGTGCCTGGAGTCAGGGGTTGGGAAACACCATATATTTT

v_call: TRBV19
clone_size: NA
d_call: TRBD2
j_call: TRBJ2-6
cdr3_aa: CASSMDPGLAGYRSGANVLTF
cdr3_nt: TGTGCCAGTAGTATGGATCCGGGACTAGCGGGATATAGGTCTGGGGCCAACGTCCTGACTTTC

v_call: TRBV2
clone_size: NA
d_call: NA
j_call: TRBJ1-5
cdr3_aa: CASSDYVRTDLNQPQHF
cdr3_nt: TGTGCCAGCAGTGATTATGTAAGGACAGATCTCAATCAGCCCCAGCATTTT

v_call: TRBV4-2
clone_size: NA
d_call: NA
j_call: TRBJ2-3
cdr3_aa: CASSQERVLDTQYF
cdr3_nt: TGTGCCAGCAGCCAAGAGCGGGTTTTAGATACGCAGTATTTT

v_call: TRBV6-5
clone_size: NA
d_call: NA
j_call: TRBJ1-2
cdr3_aa: CASSYGGRYGYTF
cdr3_nt: TGTGCCAGCAGTTACGGGGGGAGGTATGGCTACACCTTC

v_call: TRBV30
clone_size: NA
d_call: TRBD1
j_call: TRBJ2-5
cdr3_aa: CAWSAGHMGQQETQYF
cdr3_nt: TGTGCCTGGAGTGCCGGACACATGGGACAGCAAGAGACCCAGTACTTC

v_call: TRBV5-6
clone_size: NA
d_call: NA
j_call: TRBJ2-4
cdr3_aa: CASSLEGILNNIQYF
cdr3_nt: TGTGCCAGCAGCTTGGAGGGGATCCTGAATAACATTCAGTACTTC

v_call: TRBV7-9
clone_size: NA
d_call: NA
j_call: TRBJ1-1
cdr3_aa: CASSFIAQGKKAFF
cdr3_nt: TGTGCCAGCAGCTTCATTGCGCAGGGTAAAAAAGCTTTCTTT

v_call: TRBV30
clone_size: NA
d_call: TRBD1
j_call: TRBJ1-4
cdr3_aa: CAWSVGAGGEKLFF
cdr3_nt: TGTGCCTGGAGTGTAGGGGCAGGGGGCGAAAAACTGTTTTTT

v_call: TRBV4-1
clone_size: NA
d_call: TRBD2
j_call: TRBJ2-7
cdr3_aa: CASSQSLAGGPYEQYF
cdr3_nt: TGCGCCAGCAGCCAGTCCTTAGCGGGAGGGCCCTACGAGCAGTACTTC

v_call: TRBV11-2
clone_size: once
d_call: TRBD1
j_call: TRBJ1-2
cdr3_aa: CASSLVSGTGGDFGYGYTF
cdr3_nt: TGTGCCAGCAGCTTAGTGTCGGGGACAGGGGGCGATTTTGGGTATGGCTACACCTTC

v_call: TRBV5-1
clone_size: once
d_call: TRBD2
j_call: TRBJ2-1
cdr3_aa: CASSVGLAVYNEQFF
cdr3_nt: TGCGCCAGCAGCGTGGGACTAGCGGTCTACAATGAGCAGTTCTTC

v_call: TRBV6-5
clone_size: once
d_call: TRBD1
j_call: TRBJ1-5
cdr3_aa: CASSRQGMGNQPQHF
cdr3_nt: TGTGCCAGCAGTAGACAGGGTATGGGAAATCAGCCCCAGCATTTT

v_call: TRBV6-1
clone_size: NA
d_call: TRBD1
j_call: TRBJ1-6
cdr3_aa: CASNHLTGGWTPLHF
cdr3_nt: TGTGCCAGCAACCACCTGACAGGGGGCTGGACACCCCTCCACTTT

v_call: TRBV9
clone_size: once
d_call: TRBD2
j_call: TRBJ2-3
cdr3_aa: CASSGREGQYTDTQYF
cdr3_nt: TGTGCCAGCTCAGGGCGGGAGGGACAGTACACAGATACGCAGTATTTT

v_call: TRBV28
clone_size: NA
d_call: NA
j_call: TRBJ2-3
cdr3_aa: CASSSPPTTDTQYF
cdr3_nt: TGTGCCAGCAGTTCCCCCCCTACGACAGATACGCAGTATTTT

v_call: TRBV4-1
clone_size: few
d_call: NA
j_call: TRBJ2-7
cdr3_aa: CASSPGGIDSYEQYF
cdr3_nt: TGCGCCAGCAGCCCCGGGGGAATCGACTCCTACGAGCAGTACTTC

v_call: TRBV28
clone_size: NA
d_call: NA
j_call: TRBJ1-2
cdr3_aa: CASSLSAGSGYTF
cdr3_nt: TGTGCCAGCAGTTTATCTGCGGGGAGTGGCTACACCTTC

v_call: TRBV10-1
clone_size: NA
d_call: NA
j_call: TRBJ2-7
cdr3_aa: CASSESSPPYEQYF
cdr3_nt: TGCGCCAGCAGTGAGTCGAGTCCTCCCTACGAGCAGTACTTC

v_call: TRBV6-5
clone_size: few
d_call: NA
j_call: TRBJ2-5
cdr3_aa: CASRRQETQYF
cdr3_nt: TGTGCCAGCAGGCGACAAGAGACCCAGTACTTC

v_call: TRBV7-5
clone_size: NA
d_call: NA
j_call: TRBJ1-6
cdr3_aa: CVRSSRTGPNSPLHF
cdr3_nt: TGTGTCAGAAGCTCCAGGACAGGTCCGAATTCACCCCTCCACTTT

v_call: TRBV10-3
clone_size: NA
d_call: NA
j_call: TRBJ2-1
cdr3_aa: CAISDGDNEQFF
cdr3_nt: TGTGCCATCAGTGATGGAGACAATGAGCAGTTCTTC

v_call: TRBV28
clone_size: NA
d_call: TRBD2
j_call: TRBJ2-1
cdr3_aa: CASSLGLAWSSYNEQFF
cdr3_nt: TGTGCCAGCAGTCTGGGACTAGCGTGGAGCTCCTACAATGAGCAGTTCTTC

v_call: TRBV4-1
clone_size: NA
d_call: NA
j_call: TRBJ2-5
cdr3_aa: CASSLKTTGIQETQYF
cdr3_nt: TGCGCCAGCAGCCTCAAAACTACGGGGATCCAAGAGACCCAGTACTTC